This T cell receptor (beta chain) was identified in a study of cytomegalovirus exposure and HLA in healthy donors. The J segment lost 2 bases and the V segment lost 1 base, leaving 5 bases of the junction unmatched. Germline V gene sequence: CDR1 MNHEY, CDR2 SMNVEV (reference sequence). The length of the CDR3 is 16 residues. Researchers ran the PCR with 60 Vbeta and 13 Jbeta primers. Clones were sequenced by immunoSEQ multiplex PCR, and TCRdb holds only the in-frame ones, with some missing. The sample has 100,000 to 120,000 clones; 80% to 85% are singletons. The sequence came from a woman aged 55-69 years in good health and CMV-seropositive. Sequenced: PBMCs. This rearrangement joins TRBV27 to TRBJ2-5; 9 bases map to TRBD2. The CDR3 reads CASSLLGGRGQETQYF. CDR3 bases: TGTGCCAGCAGTTTATTAGGCGGGAGGGGACAAGAGACCCAGTACTTC.